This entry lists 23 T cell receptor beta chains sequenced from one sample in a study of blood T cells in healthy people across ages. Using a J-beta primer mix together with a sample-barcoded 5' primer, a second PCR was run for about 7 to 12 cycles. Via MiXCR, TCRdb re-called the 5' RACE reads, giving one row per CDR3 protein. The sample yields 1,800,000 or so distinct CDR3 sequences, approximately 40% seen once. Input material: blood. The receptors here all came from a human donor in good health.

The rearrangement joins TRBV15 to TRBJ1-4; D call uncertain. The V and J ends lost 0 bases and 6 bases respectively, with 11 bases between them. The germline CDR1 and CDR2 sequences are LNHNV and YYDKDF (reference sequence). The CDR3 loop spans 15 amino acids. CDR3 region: CATSREKGPDEKLFF. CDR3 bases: TGTGCCACCAGCAGAGAAAAAGGGCCGGATGAAAAACTGTTTTTT.

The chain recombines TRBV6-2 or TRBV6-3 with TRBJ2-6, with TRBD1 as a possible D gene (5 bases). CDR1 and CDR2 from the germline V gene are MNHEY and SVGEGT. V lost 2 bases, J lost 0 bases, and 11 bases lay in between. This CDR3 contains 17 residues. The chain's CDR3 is CASSYADSPSGANVLTF. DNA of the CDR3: TGTGCCAGCAGTTACGCAGACAGTCCCTCTGGGGCCAACGTCCTGACTTTC.

The CDR3 loop reads CASTPEGGAEAFF. CDR3 in DNA: TGCGCCAGCACACCCGAAGGGGGGGCTGAAGCTTTCTTT. The chain carries TRBV5-1 and TRBJ1-1; the D gene is possibly TRBD1 (6 bases). V was cut by 6 bases and J by 6 bases, with 15 bases left in between. The germline V gene has CDR1 SGHRS and CDR2 YFSETQ. CDR3 size: 13 residues.

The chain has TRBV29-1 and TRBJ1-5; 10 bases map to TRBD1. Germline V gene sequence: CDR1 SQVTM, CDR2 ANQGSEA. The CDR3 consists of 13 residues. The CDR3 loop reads CIVGTGGNQPQHF. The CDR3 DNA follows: TGCATCGTGGGGACAGGGGGCAATCAGCCCCAGCATTTT. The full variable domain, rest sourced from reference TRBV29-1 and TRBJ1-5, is SAVISQKPSRDICQRGTSLTIQCQVDSQVTMMFWYRQQPGQSLTLIATANQGSEATYESGFVIDKFPISRPNLTFSTLTVSNMSPEDSSIYLCIVGTGGNQPQHFGDGTRLSIL.

The CDR3 region is CASSLWGEGETQYF. CDR3 in DNA: TGTGCCAGCAGTTTATGGGGGGAAGGAGAGACCCAGTACTTC. The V and J genes are TRBV12-3 or TRBV12-4 and TRBJ2-5; D is perhaps TRBD2 (6 bases). The CDR3 has 14 residues. V lost 2 bases and J 4 bases, leaving 11 bases between the germline ends.

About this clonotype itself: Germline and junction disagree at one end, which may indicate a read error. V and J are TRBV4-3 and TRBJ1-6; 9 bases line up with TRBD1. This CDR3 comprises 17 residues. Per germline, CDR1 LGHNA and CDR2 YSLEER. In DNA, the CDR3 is TGCGTCAGCAGCCTTGAAATGCTACAGGGGGCAAGTTCACCCCTCCACTTT. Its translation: CVSSLEMLQGASSPLHF.

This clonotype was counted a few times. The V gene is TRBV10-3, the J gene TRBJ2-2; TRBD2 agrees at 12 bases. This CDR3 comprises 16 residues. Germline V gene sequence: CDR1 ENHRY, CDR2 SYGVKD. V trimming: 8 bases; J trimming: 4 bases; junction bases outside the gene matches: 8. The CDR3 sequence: CAISPSGGAGTGELFF. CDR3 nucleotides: TGTGCCATCTCGCCTAGCGGGGGGGCAGGCACCGGGGAGCTGTTTTTT.

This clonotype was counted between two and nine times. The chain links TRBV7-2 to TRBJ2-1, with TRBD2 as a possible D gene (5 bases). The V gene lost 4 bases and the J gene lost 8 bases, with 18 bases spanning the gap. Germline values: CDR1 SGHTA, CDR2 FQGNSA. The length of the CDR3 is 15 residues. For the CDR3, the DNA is TGTGCCAGCAGCTCTCCCACTAGGAATGGCTATGAGCAGTTCTTC. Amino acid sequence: CASSSPTRNGYEQFF.

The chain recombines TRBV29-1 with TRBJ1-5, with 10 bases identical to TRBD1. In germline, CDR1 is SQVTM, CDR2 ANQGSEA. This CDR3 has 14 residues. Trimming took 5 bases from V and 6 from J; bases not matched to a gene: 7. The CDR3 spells CSVWETGGSQPQHF. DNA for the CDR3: TGCAGCGTTTGGGAGACAGGGGGCTCTCAGCCCCAGCATTTT.

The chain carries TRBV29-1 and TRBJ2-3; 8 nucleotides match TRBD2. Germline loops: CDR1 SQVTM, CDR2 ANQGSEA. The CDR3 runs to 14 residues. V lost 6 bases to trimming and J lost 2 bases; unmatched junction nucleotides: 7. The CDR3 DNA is TGCAGCGTCGTGTGGCGGGGGGACACAGATACGCAGTATTTT. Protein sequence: CSVVWRGDTDTQYF.

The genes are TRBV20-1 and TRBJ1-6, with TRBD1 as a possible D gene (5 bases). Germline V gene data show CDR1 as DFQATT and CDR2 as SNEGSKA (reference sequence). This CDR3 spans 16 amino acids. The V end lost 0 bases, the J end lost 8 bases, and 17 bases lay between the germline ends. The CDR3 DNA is TGCAGTGCTAGAGATTCCGGGGCTCTTCGCGATTCACCCCTCCACTTT. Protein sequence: CSARDSGALRDSPLHF.

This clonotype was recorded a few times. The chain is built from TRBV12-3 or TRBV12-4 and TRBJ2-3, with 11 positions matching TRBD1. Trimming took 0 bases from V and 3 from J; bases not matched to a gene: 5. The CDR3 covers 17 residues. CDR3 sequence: CASSLAPGQGGTDTQYF. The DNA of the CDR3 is TGTGCCAGCAGTTTAGCGCCGGGACAGGGGGGTACAGATACGCAGTATTTT.

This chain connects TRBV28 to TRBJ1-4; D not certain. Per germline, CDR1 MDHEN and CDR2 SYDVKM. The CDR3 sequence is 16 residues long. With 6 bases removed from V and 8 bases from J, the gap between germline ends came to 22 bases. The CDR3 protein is CASSPTRPGEFEKLFF. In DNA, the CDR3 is TGTGCCAGCAGCCCGACCCGACCGGGAGAATTCGAAAAACTGTTTTTT.

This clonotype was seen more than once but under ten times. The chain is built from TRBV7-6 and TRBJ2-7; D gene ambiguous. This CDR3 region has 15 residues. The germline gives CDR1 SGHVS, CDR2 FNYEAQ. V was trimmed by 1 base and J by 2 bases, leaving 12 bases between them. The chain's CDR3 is CASSLGSEPAYEQYF. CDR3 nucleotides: TGTGCCAGCAGCTTAGGATCGGAGCCGGCCTACGAGCAGTACTTC. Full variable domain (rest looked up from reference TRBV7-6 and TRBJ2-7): GAGVSQSPRYKVTKRGQDVALRCDPISGHVSLYWYRQALGQGPEFLTYFNYEAQQDKSGLPNDRFSAERPEGSISTLTIQRTEQRDSAMYRCASSLGSEPAYEQYFGPGTRLTVT.

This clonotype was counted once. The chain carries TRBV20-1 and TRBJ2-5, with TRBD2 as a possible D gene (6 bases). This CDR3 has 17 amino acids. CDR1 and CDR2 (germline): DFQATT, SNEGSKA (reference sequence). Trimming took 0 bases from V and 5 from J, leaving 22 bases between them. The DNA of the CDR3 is TGCAGTGCTAGAGATCTGAGTGGAGTAGGGCTAGCGGAGACCCAGTACTTC. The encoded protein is CSARDLSGVGLAETQYF.

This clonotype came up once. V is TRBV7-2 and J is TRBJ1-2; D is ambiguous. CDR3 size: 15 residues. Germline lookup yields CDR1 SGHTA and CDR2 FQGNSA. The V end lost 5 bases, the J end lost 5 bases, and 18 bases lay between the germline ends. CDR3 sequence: CASSPQTTGPYGYTF. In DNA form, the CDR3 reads TGTGCCAGCAGCCCCCAGACGACTGGGCCTTATGGCTACACCTTC.

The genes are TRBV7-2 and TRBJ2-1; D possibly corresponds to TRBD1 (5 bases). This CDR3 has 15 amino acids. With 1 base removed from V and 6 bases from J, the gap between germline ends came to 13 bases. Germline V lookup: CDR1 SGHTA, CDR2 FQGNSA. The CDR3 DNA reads TGTGCCAGCAGCTTAGAAGGGGTTCGTCGCAATGAGCAGTTCTTC. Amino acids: CASSLEGVRRNEQFF.

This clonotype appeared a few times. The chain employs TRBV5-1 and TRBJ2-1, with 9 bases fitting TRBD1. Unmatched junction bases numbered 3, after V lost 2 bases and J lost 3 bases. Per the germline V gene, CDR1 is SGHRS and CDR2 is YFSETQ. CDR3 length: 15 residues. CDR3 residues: CASSFTGGDYNEQFF. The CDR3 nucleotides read TGCGCCAGCAGCTTTACAGGGGGCGACTACAATGAGCAGTTCTTC.

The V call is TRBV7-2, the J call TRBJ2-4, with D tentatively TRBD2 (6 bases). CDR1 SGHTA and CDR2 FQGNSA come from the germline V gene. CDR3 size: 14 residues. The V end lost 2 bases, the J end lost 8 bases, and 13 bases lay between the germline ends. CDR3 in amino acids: CASSLTGVGDIQYF. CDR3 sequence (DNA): TGTGCCAGCAGCTTAACGGGGGTCGGGGACATTCAGTACTTC.

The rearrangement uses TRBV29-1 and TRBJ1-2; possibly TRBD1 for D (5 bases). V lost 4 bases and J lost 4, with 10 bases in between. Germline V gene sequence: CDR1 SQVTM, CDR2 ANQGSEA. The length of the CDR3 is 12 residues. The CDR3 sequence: CSVGGGVYGYTF. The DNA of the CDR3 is TGCAGCGTTGGGGGGGGAGTCTATGGCTACACCTTC.

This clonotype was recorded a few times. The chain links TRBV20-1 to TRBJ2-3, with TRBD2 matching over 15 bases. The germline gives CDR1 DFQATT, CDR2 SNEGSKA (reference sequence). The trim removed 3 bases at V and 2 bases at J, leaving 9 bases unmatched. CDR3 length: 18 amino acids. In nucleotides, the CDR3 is TGCAGTGCTAGCCTACCGGGACTAGCGGGGGGATACACAGATACGCAGTATTTT. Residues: CSASLPGLAGGYTDTQYF.

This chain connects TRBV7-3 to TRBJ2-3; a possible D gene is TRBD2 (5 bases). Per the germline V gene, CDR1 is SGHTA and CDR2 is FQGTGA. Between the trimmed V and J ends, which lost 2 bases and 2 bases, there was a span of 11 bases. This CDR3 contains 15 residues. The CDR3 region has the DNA TGTGCCAGCAGCTTATACGGACTTATCACAGATACGCAGTATTTT. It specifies CASSLYGLITDTQYF.

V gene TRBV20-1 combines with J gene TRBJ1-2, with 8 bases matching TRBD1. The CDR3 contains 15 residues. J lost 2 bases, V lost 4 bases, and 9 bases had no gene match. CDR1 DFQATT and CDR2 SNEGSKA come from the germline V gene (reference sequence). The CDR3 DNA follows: TGCAGTGCTATCTTGGCAGGGGGCCTCAACTATGGCTACACCTTC. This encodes CSAILAGGLNYGYTF.